The T cell receptor (delta chain) described here comes from a study of gamma-delta T cells after stem cell transplantation. The CDR3 sequence is 22 residues long. Germline CDR1 and CDR2: TSWWSYY and QGS. Trimming took 5 bases from V and 0 from J; bases not matched to a gene: 18. TCRdb re-processed the RT-PCR reads via CATT. The top ten clones hold 3% to 4% of a sample with 11,000 to 15,000 delta-chain clones, roughly 30% of them seen once. The source of this sequence is a human donor. It is not recorded whose cells these are; they may come from a transplant donor. The rearrangement links TRDV1 to TRDJ2; 13 bases match TRDD3. Sequencing was carried out using gamma-delta T cells. CDR3 nucleotides: TGTGCTCTTGGGAACTTCCTTTTGCTACTGGGGGATACGAGGGCTTTGACAGCACAACTCTTCTTT. It encodes CALGNFLLLLGDTRALTAQLFF.